The 15 T cell receptor beta chains below were found in one sample sequenced in a study of CD8 T cells in ankylosing spondylitis. A single record per CDR3 protein comes from TCRdb applying MiXCR to the 5' RACE reads. The sample lists around 39,000 distinct CDR3 sequences, roughly 12% occurring once. What was sequenced was synovial fluid, either unsorted or a sorted T cell fraction (not recorded which). The receptors shown here come from a male donor with ankylosing spondylitis.

V usage is TRBV4-3 and J usage is TRBJ1-5, with TRBD1 matching over 10 bases. Germline V gene lookup returns CDR1 LGHNA and CDR2 YSLEER. The CDR3 is made up of 14 amino acids. Trimming cost V 4 bases and J 5 bases; bases outside gene matches: 2. The CDR3 region has the DNA TGCGCCAGCAGCCGGGACAGGGGATATCAGCCCCAGCATTTT. Encoded protein: CASSRDRGYQPQHF.

On this clonotype: A much larger clone is a single base away; this may be a read error. The chain carries TRBV12-3 or TRBV12-4 and TRBJ2-3, with D perhaps TRBD2 (6 bases). This CDR3 is built from 18 residues. Here the CDR3 reads CAISLAPDPGVNTDTQYF. In DNA, the CDR3 is TGTGCCATCAGTTTAGCGCCCGACCCGGGAGTGAACACAGATACGCAGTATTTT.

The chain links TRBV3-1 to TRBJ1-1, with TRBD1 identical over 9 bases. Germline V gene sequence: CDR1 LGHDT, CDR2 YNNKEL (reference sequence). This CDR3 is built from 17 residues. V shed 10 bases and J 0 bases; nucleotides not matched to a gene: 15. The CDR3 loop reads CATSKSGTGSMNTEAFF. The CDR3 DNA is TGTGCCACCTCCAAATCCGGGACAGGGAGCATGAACACTGAAGCTTTCTTT.

This clonotype has a handful of counts. J is TRBJ2-1 and V is TRBV15; possibly TRBD1 for D (6 bases). The CDR3 contains 14 residues. The V end was cut by 8 bases, the J end by 5 bases, with 16 bases between. Germline lookup yields CDR1 LNHNV and CDR2 YYDKDF (reference sequence). For the CDR3, the DNA is TGTGCCACCGCCGGGACACCAAGGGACAATGAGCAGTTCTTC. Protein sequence: CATAGTPRDNEQFF.

The CDR3 sequence: CASSENSAGGRDNEQFF. The DNA for the CDR3 is TGCGCCAGCAGTGAGAATTCTGCGGGAGGGAGGGACAATGAGCAGTTCTTC. V usage is TRBV10-1 and J usage is TRBJ2-1; TRBD2 agrees at 9 bases. The CDR3 length is 17 residues. Looked up from germline, CDR1 is WNHNN and CDR2 is SYGVQD (reference sequence). Trimming removed 2 bases from V and 5 bases from J; junction bases left unmatched: 10.

This clonotype showed up just once. Just one base apart from a much larger clone, this may be a read error. The chain is built from TRBV30 and TRBJ1-1; D gene unclear. The CDR3 consists of 14 residues. Germline CDR1 GTSNPN, CDR2 SVGIG (reference sequence). V gave up 5 bases and J gave up 0 bases, with 13 bases separating them. In DNA, the CDR3 is TGTGCCTGGGATAAGTCTCGCATGAACACTGAAGCTTTCTTT. Protein product: CAWDKSRMNTEAFF.

This clonotype was counted between two and nine times. The chain combines TRBV11-2 with TRBJ2-4, with D unclear. The CDR3 totals 15 residues. Germline V lookup: CDR1 SGHAT, CDR2 FQNNGV. V lost 0 bases and J lost 8, with 14 bases in between. Written as DNA, the CDR3 is TGTGCCAGCAGCTTAGATCCTAATACCATAGACATTCAGTACTTC. Its protein is CASSLDPNTIDIQYF.

In this sample, this clonotype turned up a few times. This chain links TRBV20-1 with TRBJ2-7, with 8 nucleotides matching TRBD2. J was trimmed by 3 bases and V by 2 bases; bases with no gene match: 18. This CDR3 has 18 amino acids. Germline assignment: CDR1 DFQATT and CDR2 SNEGSKA (reference sequence). CDR3 coding DNA: TGCAGTGCTAGAAGTCAGGGGCAGAGTACTAGCGGACTCTACGAGCAGTACTTC. Its translation is CSARSQGQSTSGLYEQYF.

V usage is TRBV29-1 and J usage is TRBJ2-5; D perhaps matches TRBD1 (6 bases). This CDR3 is built from 14 residues. V was trimmed by 1 base and J by 4 bases, leaving 13 bases between them. Germline lookup yields CDR1 SQVTM and CDR2 ANQGSEA. The CDR3 coding sequence is TGCAGCGTTGAAGGGGACATCCTTGGAGAGACCCAGTACTTC. Encoded protein: CSVEGDILGETQYF.

The chain employs TRBV6-1 and TRBJ2-7; 9 bases match TRBD1. This CDR3 has 15 residues. The V and J ends lost 0 bases and 3 bases, in that order; junction bases with no gene match: 3. Germline CDR1 is MNHNS and CDR2 is SASEGT. CDR3 in amino acids: CASSEAETGGYEQYF. The CDR3, as DNA: TGTGCCAGCAGTGAAGCAGAGACAGGGGGCTACGAGCAGTACTTC.

This clonotype was seen a few times. The V call is TRBV5-6, the J call TRBJ2-7; tentatively, D is TRBD1 (5 bases). The V gene's germline CDR1 is SGHDT and CDR2 YYEEEE. This CDR3 comprises 13 residues. V lost 0 bases and J 2 bases, leaving 6 bases between the germline ends. The CDR3 here is CASSLVDTYEQYF. The CDR3 coding sequence is TGTGCCAGCAGCTTGGTGGACACCTACGAGCAGTACTTC.

V and J are TRBV27 and TRBJ1-6; D perhaps matches TRBD1 (6 bases). V dropped 3 bases and J dropped 9 bases, with 15 bases sitting between them. The germline gives CDR1 MNHEY, CDR2 SMNVEV (reference sequence). The CDR3 spans 15 residues. CDR3 sequence reads: CASSFRDGGSSPLHF. The CDR3 nucleotides read TGTGCCAGCAGTTTCCGGGACGGGGGCAGTTCACCCCTCCACTTT.

The rearrangement joins TRBV19 to TRBJ2-1, with TRBD2 identical over 8 bases. The V gene end was trimmed by 5 bases and the J gene end by 2 bases; junction bases not matched to a gene: 5. This CDR3 is 15 amino acids long. Germline assignment: CDR1 LNHDA and CDR2 SQIVND (reference sequence). The CDR3 spells CASSVSGEAYNEQFF. The CDR3 bases are TGTGCCAGTAGTGTTAGCGGGGAGGCCTACAATGAGCAGTTCTTC.

This clonotype was observed at least ten times. V and J are TRBV9 and TRBJ1-6, with D unresolved. This CDR3 is 13 amino acids long. Germline V gene lookup returns CDR1 SGDLS and CDR2 YYNGEE. Trimming removed 0 bases at V and 7 bases at J, with 5 bases between. The CDR3 DNA follows: TGTGCCAGCAGCGTAGCGGAGAATTCACCCCTCCACTTT. Protein sequence: CASSVAENSPLHF.

V and J are TRBV6-2 or TRBV6-3 and TRBJ2-1, with TRBD2 matching over 7 bases. The V and J ends lost 2 bases and 2 bases, in that order; junction bases with no gene match: 6. Germline values: CDR1 MNHEY, CDR2 SVGEGT. The CDR3 loop spans 16 amino acids. This CDR3 is CASSYEGGSPYNEQFF. The CDR3 region has the DNA TGTGCCAGCAGTTACGAGGGCGGGAGTCCCTACAATGAGCAGTTCTTC.